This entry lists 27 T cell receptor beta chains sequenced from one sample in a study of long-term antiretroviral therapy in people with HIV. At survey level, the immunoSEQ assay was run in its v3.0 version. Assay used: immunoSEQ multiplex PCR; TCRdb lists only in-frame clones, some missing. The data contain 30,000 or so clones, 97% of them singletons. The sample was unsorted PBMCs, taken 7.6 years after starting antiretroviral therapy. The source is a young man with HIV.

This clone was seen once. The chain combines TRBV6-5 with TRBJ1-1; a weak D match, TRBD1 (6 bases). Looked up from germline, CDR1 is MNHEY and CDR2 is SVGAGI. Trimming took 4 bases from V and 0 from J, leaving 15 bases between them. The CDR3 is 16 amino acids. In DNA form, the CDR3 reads TGTGCCAGCAGTTCGAATAGTAGACAGGTGAACACTGAAGCTTTCTTT. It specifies CASSSNSRQVNTEAFF.

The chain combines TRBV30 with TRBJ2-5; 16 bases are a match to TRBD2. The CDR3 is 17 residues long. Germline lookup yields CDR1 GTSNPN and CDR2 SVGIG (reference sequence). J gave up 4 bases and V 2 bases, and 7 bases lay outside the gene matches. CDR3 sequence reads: CAWSFGTSGRVGETQYF. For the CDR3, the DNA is TGTGCCTGGAGTTTCGGGACTAGCGGGAGGGTTGGAGAGACCCAGTACTTC.

The CDR3 DNA follows: TGTGCCAGCCCGACCGGACGGACTCTAGGCGAGCAGTACTTC. It specifies CASPTGRTLGEQYF. The V call is TRBV7-8, the J call TRBJ2-5; possibly TRBD2 for D (5 bases). Gene TRBJ2-7 matches the end of the DNA better, so the J call may be wrong. CDR1 SGHVS and CDR2 FQNEAQ come from the germline V gene. The CDR3 runs to 14 residues.

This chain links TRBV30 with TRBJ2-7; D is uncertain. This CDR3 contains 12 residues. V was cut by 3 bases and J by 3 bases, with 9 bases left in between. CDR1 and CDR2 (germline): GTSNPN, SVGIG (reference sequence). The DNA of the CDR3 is TGTGCCTGGAGGGTAGACCGCTACGAGCAGTACTTC. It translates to CAWRVDRYEQYF.

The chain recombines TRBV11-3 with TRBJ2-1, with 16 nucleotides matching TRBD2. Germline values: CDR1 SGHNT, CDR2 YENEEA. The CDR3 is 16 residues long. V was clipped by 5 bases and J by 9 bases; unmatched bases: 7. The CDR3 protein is CASSPGTSGGVAEQFF. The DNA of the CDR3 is TGTGCCAGCAGCCCAGGGACTAGCGGGGGGGTTGCTGAGCAGTTCTTC.

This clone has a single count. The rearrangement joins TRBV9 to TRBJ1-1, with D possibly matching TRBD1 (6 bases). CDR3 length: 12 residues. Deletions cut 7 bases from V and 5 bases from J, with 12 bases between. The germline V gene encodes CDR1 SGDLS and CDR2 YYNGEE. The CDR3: CASAGDGTEAFF. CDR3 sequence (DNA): TGTGCCAGCGCAGGGGATGGGACTGAAGCTTTCTTT.

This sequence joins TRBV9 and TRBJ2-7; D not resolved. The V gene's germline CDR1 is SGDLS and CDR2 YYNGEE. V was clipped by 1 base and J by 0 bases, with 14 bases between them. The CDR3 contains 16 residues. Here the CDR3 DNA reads TGTGCCAGCAGCGTACAGTCCGGCGCCCTCTCCTACGAGCAGTACTTC. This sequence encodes CASSVQSGALSYEQYF.

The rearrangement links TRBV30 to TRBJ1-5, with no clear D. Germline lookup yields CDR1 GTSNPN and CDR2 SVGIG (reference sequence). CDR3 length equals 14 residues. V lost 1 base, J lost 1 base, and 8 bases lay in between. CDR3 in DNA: TGTGCCTGGAGTGGTTGGAGAAGCAATCAGCCCCAGCATTTT. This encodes CAWSGWRSNQPQHF.

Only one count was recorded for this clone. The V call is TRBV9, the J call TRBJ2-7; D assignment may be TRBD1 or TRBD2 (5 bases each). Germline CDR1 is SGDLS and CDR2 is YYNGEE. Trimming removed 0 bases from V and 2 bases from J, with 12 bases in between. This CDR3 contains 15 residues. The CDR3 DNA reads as TGTGCCAGCAGCGTAGTGGGGGATTGGACCTACGAGCAGTACTTC. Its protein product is CASSVVGDWTYEQYF.

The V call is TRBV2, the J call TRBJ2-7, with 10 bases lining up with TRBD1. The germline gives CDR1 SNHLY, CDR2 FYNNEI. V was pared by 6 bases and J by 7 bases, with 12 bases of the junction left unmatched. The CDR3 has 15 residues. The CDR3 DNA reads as TGTGCCAGCAGGGCTCTGACAGGGGGCGGCGGAGAGCAGTACTTC. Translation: CASRALTGGGGEQYF. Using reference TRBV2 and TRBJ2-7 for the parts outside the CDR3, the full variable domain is EPEVTQTPSHQVTQMGQEVILRCVPISNHLYFYWYRQILGQKVEFLVSFYNNEISEKSEIFDDQFSVERPDGSNFTLKIRSTKLEDSAMYFCASRALTGGGGEQYFGPGTRLTVT.

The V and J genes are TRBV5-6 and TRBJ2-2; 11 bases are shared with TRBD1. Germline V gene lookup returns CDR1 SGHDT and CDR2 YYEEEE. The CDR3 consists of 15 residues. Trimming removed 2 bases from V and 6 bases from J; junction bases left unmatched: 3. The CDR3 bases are TGTGCCAGCAGCTTATGGGACAGGGGGTCCGGGGAGCTGTTTTTT. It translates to CASSLWDRGSGELFF.

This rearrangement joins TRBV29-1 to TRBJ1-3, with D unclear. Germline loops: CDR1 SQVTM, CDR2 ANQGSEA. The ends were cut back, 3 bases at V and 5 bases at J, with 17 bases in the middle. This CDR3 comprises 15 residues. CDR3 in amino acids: CSVEDPAIPRNTIYF. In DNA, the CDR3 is TGCAGCGTTGAGGACCCAGCCATTCCCCGAAACACCATATATTTT.

Written as DNA, the CDR3 is TGCGCCAGCAGTAGCCGTAGACAAGATACGCAGTATTTT. Its translation is CASSSRRQDTQYF. The J gene is TRBJ2-3, the V gene TRBV10-1; unclear D gene. Trimming removed 5 bases at V and 5 bases at J, with 11 bases between. CDR1 and CDR2 from the germline V gene are WNHNN and SYGVQD (reference sequence). The CDR3 sequence is 13 residues long.

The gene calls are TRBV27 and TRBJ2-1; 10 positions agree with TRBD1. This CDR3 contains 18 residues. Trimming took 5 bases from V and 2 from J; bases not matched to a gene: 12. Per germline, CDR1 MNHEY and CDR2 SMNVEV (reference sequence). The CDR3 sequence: CASSRFGGGQGTYNEQFF. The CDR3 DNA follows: TGTGCCAGCAGTCGGTTCGGTGGGGGACAGGGGACCTACAATGAGCAGTTCTTC.

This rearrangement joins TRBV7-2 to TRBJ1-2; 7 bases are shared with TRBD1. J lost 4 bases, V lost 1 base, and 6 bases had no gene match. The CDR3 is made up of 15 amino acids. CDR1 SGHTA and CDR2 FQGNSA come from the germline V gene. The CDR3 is CASSLGAGGIYGYTF. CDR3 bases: TGTGCCAGCAGCTTAGGCGCAGGGGGGATCTATGGCTACACCTTC.

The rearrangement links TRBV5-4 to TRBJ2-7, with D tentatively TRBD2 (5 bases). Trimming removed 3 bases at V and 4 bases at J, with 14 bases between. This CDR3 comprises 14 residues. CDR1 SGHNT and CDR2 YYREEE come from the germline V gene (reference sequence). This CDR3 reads CASSSEEGWYEQYF. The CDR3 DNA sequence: TGTGCCAGCAGCTCGGAAGAGGGTTGGTACGAGCAGTACTTC.

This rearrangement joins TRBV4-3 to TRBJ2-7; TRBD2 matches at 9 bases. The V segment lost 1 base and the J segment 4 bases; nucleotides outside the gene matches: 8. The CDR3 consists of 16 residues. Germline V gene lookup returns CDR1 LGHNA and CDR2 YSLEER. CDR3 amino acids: CASSQVVAGVPYEQYF. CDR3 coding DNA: TGCGCCAGCAGCCAAGTGGTAGCGGGGGTACCATACGAGCAGTACTTC.

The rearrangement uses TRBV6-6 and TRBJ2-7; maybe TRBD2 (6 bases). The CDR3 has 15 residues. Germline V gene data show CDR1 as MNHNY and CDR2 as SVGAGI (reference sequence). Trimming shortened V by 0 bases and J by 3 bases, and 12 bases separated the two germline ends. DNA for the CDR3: TGTGCCAGCAGTTACTCGAGGGGAGGCCTCTACGAGCAGTACTTC. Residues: CASSYSRGGLYEQYF.

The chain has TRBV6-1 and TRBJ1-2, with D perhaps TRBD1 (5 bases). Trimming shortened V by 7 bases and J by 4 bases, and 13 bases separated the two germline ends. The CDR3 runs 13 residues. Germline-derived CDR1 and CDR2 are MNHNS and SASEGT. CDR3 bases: TGTGCCAGCACCAGACGGGACTTCTATGGCTACACCTTC. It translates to CASTRRDFYGYTF.

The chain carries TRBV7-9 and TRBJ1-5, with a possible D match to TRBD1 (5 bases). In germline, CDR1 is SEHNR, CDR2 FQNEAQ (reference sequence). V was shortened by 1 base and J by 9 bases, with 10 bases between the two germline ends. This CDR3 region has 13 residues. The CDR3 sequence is CASSLEGRSPQHF. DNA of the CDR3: TGTGCCAGCAGCTTAGAGGGGCGCTCGCCCCAGCATTTT.

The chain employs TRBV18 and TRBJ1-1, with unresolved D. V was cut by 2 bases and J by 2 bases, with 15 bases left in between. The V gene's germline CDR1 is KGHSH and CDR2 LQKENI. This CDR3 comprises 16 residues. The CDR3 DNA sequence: TGTGCCAGCTCACCAACCAGTGAGGCAGATAACACTGAAGCTTTCTTT. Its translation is CASSPTSEADNTEAFF.

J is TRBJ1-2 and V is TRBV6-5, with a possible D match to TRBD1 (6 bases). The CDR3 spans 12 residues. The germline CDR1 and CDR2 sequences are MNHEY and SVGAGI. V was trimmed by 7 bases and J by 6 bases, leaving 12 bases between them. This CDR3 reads CASTTGLDGYTF. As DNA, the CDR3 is TGTGCCAGCACTACAGGGTTGGATGGCTACACCTTC.

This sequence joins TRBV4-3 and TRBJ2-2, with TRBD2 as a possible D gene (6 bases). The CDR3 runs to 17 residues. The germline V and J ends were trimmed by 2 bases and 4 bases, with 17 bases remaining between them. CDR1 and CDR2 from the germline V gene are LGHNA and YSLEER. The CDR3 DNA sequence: TGCGCCAGCAGCCAAAATCCGGGGACTGGTCGCACCGGGGAGCTGTTTTTT. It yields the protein CASSQNPGTGRTGELFF.

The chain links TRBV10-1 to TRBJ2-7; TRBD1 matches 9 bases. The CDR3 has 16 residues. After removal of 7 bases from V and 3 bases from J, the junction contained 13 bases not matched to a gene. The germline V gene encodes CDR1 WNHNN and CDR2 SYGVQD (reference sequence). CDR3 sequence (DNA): TGCGCCAGCAATACAGAACCGGGACAGGGTCTCTACGAGCAGTACTTC. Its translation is CASNTEPGQGLYEQYF.

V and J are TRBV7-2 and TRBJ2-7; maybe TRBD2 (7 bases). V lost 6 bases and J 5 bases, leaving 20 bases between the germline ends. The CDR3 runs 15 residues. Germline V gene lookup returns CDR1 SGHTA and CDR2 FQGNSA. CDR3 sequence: CASSPRVVGGDEQYF. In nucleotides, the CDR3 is TGTGCCAGCAGTCCCCGGGTTGTAGGGGGGGACGAGCAGTACTTC.

CDR3 in DNA: TGTGCCAGCAGCGTCGCTAGCGGGGGCTCCGAGGATACGCAGTATTTT. This encodes CASSVASGGSEDTQYF. The chain uses TRBV9 and TRBJ2-3; 10 bases fit TRBD2. Germline CDR1 reads SGDLS; CDR2 reads YYNGEE. The CDR3 loop spans 16 amino acids. Unmatched junction bases numbered 9, after V lost 2 bases and J lost 6 bases.

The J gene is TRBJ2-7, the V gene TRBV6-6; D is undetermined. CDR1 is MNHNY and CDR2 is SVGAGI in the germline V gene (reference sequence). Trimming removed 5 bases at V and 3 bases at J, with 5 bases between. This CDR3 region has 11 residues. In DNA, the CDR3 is TGTGCCAGCAGTGACGGCTACGAGCAGTACTTC. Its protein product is CASSDGYEQYF.